This T cell receptor (beta chain) is drawn from a study of blood T cell repertoires in COVID-19. Background on the study: The samples span acute and convalescent COVID-19 from the United States, Italy and Spain. T cells, B-cell-depleted T cells, or PBMCs provided the cDNA or gDNA that served as material.

The CDR3 contains 17 residues. The trim removed 2 bases at V and 4 bases at J, leaving 16 bases unmatched. Germline V gene sequence: CDR1 GTSNPN, CDR2 SVGIG (reference sequence). Profiling relied on immunoSEQ multiplex PCR, and the TCRdb table lists in-frame clones only, not all of them. The sample holds about 180,000 clones; about three quarters are singletons and the top ten take 10% to 15%. Seattle patients were enrolled while actively infected and followed longitudinally. The TCR sequence derives from an elderly woman with COVID-19, enrolled during active disease. The sample was peripheral blood. The chain is built from TRBV30 and TRBJ1-1, with TRBD1 identical over 7 bases. The CDR3 DNA is TGTGCCTGGAGTCGAAACCGACAGGGTCTCGACCCCACTGAAGCTTTCTTT. Its protein is CAWSRNRQGLDPTEAFF.